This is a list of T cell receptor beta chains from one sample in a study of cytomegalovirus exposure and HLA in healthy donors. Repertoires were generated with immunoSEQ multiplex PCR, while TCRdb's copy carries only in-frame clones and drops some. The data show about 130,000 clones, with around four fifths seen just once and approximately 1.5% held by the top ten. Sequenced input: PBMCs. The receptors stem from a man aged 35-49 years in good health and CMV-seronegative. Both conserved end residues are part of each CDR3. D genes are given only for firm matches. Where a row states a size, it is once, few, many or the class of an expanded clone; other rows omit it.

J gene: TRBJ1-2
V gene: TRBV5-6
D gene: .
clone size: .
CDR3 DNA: TGTGCCAGCAGCCCCGAAGGGCCCGACGGGGTGGATGGCTACACCTTC
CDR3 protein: CASSPEGPDGVDGYTF

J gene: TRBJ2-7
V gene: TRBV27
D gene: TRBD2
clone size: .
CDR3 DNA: TGTGCCAGCAGTAGCGGGAAGAGAGGCGAGCAGTACTTC
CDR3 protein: CASSSGKRGEQYF

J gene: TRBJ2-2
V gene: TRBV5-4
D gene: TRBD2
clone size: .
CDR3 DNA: TGTGCCAGCAGCCCCGGACTAGCGGGAGTTGAGGACACCGGGGAGCTGTTTTTT
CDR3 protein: CASSPGLAGVEDTGELFF

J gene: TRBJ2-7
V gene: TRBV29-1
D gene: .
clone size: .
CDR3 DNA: TGCAGCGTTGAAGTCCAATCCTACGAGCAGTACTTC
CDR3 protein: CSVEVQSYEQYF

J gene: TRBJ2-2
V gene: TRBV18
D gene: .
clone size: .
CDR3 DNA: TGTGCCAGCTCACCACCACAGGGAAGGGACGGGGAGCTGTTTTTT
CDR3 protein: CASSPPQGRDGELFF

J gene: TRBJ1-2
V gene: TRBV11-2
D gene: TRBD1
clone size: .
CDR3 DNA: TGTGCCAGCAGCTTAGATCGGCGACAGGGTTTCTATGGCTACACCTTC
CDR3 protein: CASSLDRRQGFYGYTF

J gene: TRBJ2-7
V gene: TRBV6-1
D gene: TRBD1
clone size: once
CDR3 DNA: TGTGCCAGCAGTTCCGGGACAGGGGCTCTTTACGAGCAGTACTTC
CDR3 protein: CASSSGTGALYEQYF

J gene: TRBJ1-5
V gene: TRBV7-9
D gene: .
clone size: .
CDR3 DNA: TGTGCCAGCAGCTTAGGGGCAGGGGCCCCCAATCAGCCCCAGCATTTT
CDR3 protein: CASSLGAGAPNQPQHF

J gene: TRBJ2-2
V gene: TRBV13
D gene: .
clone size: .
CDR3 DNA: TGTGCCAGCAGCTCAGGACAGCCGTTGTCCGGGGAGCTGTTTTTT
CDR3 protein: CASSSGQPLSGELFF

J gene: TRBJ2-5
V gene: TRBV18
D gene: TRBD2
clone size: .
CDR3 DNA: TGTGCCAGCTCACCGACTAGCGGGGGGAACACGTGGACCCAGTACTTC
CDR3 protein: CASSPTSGGNTWTQYF

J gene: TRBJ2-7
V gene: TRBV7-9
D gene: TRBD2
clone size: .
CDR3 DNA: TGTGCCAGCAGCCCAATAGCGGGAGGTAGTTCCTACGAGCAGTACTTC
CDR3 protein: CASSPIAGGSSYEQYF

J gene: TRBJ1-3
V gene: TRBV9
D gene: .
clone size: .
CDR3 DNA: TGTGCCAGCAGCCTGGGACAAAACTCTGGAAACACCATATATTTT
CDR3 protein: CASSLGQNSGNTIYF

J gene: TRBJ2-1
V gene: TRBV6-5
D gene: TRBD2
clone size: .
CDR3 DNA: TGTGCCAGCAGCGACTGGACTAGCGGTGACAATGAGCAGTTCTTC
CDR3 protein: CASSDWTSGDNEQFF

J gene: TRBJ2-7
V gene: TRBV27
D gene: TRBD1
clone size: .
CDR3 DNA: TGTGCCAGCAGTTGGGGACAGGGATACGAGCAGTACTTC
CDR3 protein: CASSWGQGYEQYF

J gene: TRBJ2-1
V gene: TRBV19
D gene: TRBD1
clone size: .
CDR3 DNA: TGTGCCAGTAGTGCAGGGACAGATTACAATGAGCAGTTCTTC
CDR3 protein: CASSAGTDYNEQFF

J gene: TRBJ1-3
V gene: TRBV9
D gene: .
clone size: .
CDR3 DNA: TGTGCCAGCAGCGTAGGGGCTGGGCTCTCTGGAAACACCATATATTTT
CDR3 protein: CASSVGAGLSGNTIYF

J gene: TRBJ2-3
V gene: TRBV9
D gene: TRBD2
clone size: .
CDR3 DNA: TGTGCCAGCAGCCCTATCAGCGGGGGCCTCATGAATACGCAGTATTTT
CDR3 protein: CASSPISGGLMNTQYF

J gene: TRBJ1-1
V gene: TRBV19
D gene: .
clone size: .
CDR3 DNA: TGTGCCAGTAGTATCACGAGGAACACTGAAGCTTTCTTT
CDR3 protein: CASSITRNTEAFF

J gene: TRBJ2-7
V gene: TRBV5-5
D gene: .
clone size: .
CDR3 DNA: TGTGCCAGCAGCTTGGGGGCACCAGGTGGGGGCAGCTCCTACGAGCAGTACTTC
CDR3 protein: CASSLGAPGGGSSYEQYF

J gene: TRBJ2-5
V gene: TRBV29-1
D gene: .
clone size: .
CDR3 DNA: TGCAGCGTTGAAGACCAGGGGCCCCTATTTAGGGAGCAGTACTTC
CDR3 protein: CSVEDQGPLFREQYF

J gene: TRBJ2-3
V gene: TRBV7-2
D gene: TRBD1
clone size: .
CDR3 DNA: TGTGCCAGCAGCTCAGACAGGGGATCCACAGATACGCAGTATTTT
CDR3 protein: CASSSDRGSTDTQYF

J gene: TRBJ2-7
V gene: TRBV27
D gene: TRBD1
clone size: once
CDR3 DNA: TGTGCCAGCAGTTTCTCCGACGGACAGGCGCCCTACGAGCAGTACTTC
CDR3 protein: CASSFSDGQAPYEQYF

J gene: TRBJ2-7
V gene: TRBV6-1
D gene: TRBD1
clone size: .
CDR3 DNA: TGTGCCAGCAGAGACCGGGACAGGCCGTACGAGCAGTACTTC
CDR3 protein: CASRDRDRPYEQYF

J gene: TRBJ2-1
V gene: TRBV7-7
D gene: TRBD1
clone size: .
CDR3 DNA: TGTGCTAGCAGCCCCGGGACAGGGCCCAACAATGAGCAGTTCTTC
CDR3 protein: CASSPGTGPNNEQFF

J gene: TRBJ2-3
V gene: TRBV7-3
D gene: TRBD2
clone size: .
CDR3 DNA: TGTGCCAGCAGCTCCCGACTAGCGGGCACAGATACGCAGTATTTT
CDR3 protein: CASSSRLAGTDTQYF

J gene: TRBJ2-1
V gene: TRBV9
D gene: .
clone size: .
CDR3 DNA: TGTGCCAGCAGCGCCCTCTTGAGCTCCTACAATGAGCAGTTCTTC
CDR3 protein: CASSALLSSYNEQFF

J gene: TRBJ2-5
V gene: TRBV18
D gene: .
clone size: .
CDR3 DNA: TGTGCCAGCTCAGCAACTGAGACCCAGTACTTC
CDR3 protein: CASSATETQYF

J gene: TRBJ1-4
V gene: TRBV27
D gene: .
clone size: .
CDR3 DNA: TGTGCCAGCAGTTCCGGTGACAGGTTCGGGGAAAAACTGTTTTTT
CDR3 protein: CASSSGDRFGEKLFF

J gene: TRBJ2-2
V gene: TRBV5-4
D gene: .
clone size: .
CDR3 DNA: TGTGCCAGCAGCCCCAGGGGGGCTCGGACCGGGGAGCTGTTTTTT
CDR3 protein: CASSPRGARTGELFF

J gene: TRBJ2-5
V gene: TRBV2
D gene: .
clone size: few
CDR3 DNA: TGTGCCAGCTGCAGGACAGCGACCCAGTACTTC
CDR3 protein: CASCRTATQYF

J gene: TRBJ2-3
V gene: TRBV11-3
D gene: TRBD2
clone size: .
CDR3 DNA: TGTGCCAGCAGCTTAGGGACTAGCGGGAGTGGCGATACGCAGTATTTT
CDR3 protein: CASSLGTSGSGDTQYF

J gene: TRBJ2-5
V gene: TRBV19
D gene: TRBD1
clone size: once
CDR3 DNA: TGTGCCAGTAAGGACAGGGTTTGGGGAGAGACCCAGTACTTC
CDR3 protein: CASKDRVWGETQYF

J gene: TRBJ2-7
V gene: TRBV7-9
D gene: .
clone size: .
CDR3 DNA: TGTGCCAGCAGCTTCAGAGGAGAAGGTGGCTACGAGCAGTACTTC
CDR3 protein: CASSFRGEGGYEQYF

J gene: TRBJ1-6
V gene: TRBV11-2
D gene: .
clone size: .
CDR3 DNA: TGTGCCAGCAGCTTACGAGGAGGGTACAATTCACCCCTCCACTTT
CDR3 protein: CASSLRGGYNSPLHF

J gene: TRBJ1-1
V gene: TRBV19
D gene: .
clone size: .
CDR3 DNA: TGTGCCAGTAGTAATGACAGGAACACTGAAGCTTTCTTT
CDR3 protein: CASSNDRNTEAFF

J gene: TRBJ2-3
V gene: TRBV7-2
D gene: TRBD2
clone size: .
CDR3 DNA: TGTGCCAGCAGCCCCAAATTACTAGCGGGAGCGGCAGATACGCAGTATTTT
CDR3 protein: CASSPKLLAGAADTQYF

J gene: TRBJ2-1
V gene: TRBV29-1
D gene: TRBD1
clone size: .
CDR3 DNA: TGCAGCGTTGAGGCGGGACAGGGTGATGAGCAGTTCTTC
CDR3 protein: CSVEAGQGDEQFF

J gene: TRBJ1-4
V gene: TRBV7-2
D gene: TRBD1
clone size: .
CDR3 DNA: TGTGCCAGCAGCTTAGTGGGACAGACTCATGAAAAACTGTTTTTT
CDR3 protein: CASSLVGQTHEKLFF